This is a list of T cell receptor beta chains from one sample in a study of cytomegalovirus exposure and HLA in healthy donors. The method was immunoSEQ multiplex PCR; TCRdb's version includes in-frame clones alone and lacks a portion of them. This table holds fewer than 140,000 clones, 65% to 75% found once. Sequencing used PBMCs. The receptors originated from a female donor in good health and CMV-seronegative. Each CDR3 is given with its conserved first and last residue. Each record gives: V gene, J gene, CDR3 protein.

v_call: TRBV7-8
j_call: TRBJ1-5
cdr3_aa: CASSKEGTRGNQPQHF

v_call: TRBV2
j_call: TRBJ1-2
cdr3_aa: CASGDRGNYGYTF

v_call: TRBV10-3
j_call: TRBJ2-1
cdr3_aa: CAISDPSPGLAGDQEQFF

v_call: TRBV5-4
j_call: TRBJ2-3
cdr3_aa: CASSSPSGDLDTQYF

v_call: TRBV28
j_call: TRBJ1-2
cdr3_aa: CASSLGMTGGYTF

v_call: TRBV5-1
j_call: TRBJ1-1
cdr3_aa: CASSLGAGTDEAFF

v_call: TRBV7-2
j_call: TRBJ2-3
cdr3_aa: CASSQVGTSGIDTQYF

v_call: TRBV11-2
j_call: TRBJ1-1
cdr3_aa: CASSFSGSNTEAFF

v_call: TRBV10-3
j_call: TRBJ2-1
cdr3_aa: CAINTRMRGNEQFF

v_call: TRBV27
j_call: TRBJ2-7
cdr3_aa: CASSPGLAGVEQYF

v_call: TRBV30
j_call: TRBJ1-4
cdr3_aa: CAWSVRDRGEKLFF

v_call: TRBV7-9
j_call: TRBJ2-7
cdr3_aa: CASSPRDRRGYEQYF

v_call: TRBV30
j_call: TRBJ2-5
cdr3_aa: CAVKGGAVMETQYF

v_call: TRBV7-9
j_call: TRBJ2-7
cdr3_aa: CASSFGSGSMDEQYF

v_call: TRBV5-8
j_call: TRBJ2-7
cdr3_aa: CASRRPGQGSYEQYF

v_call: TRBV7-2
j_call: TRBJ1-1
cdr3_aa: CASSLPRGTEAFF

v_call: TRBV6-5
j_call: TRBJ2-7
cdr3_aa: CASSYSYTGASYEQYF

v_call: TRBV28
j_call: TRBJ1-1
cdr3_aa: CASSVVEQENTEAFF

v_call: TRBV5-6
j_call: TRBJ1-2
cdr3_aa: CASSISDRPSNYGYTF

v_call: TRBV28
j_call: TRBJ2-1
cdr3_aa: CASSLPSRNARQESSYNEQFF

v_call: TRBV5-8
j_call: TRBJ1-5
cdr3_aa: CASSLVPTGGFVVEPQHF

v_call: TRBV7-2
j_call: TRBJ2-7
cdr3_aa: CASSWTSGTYEQYF